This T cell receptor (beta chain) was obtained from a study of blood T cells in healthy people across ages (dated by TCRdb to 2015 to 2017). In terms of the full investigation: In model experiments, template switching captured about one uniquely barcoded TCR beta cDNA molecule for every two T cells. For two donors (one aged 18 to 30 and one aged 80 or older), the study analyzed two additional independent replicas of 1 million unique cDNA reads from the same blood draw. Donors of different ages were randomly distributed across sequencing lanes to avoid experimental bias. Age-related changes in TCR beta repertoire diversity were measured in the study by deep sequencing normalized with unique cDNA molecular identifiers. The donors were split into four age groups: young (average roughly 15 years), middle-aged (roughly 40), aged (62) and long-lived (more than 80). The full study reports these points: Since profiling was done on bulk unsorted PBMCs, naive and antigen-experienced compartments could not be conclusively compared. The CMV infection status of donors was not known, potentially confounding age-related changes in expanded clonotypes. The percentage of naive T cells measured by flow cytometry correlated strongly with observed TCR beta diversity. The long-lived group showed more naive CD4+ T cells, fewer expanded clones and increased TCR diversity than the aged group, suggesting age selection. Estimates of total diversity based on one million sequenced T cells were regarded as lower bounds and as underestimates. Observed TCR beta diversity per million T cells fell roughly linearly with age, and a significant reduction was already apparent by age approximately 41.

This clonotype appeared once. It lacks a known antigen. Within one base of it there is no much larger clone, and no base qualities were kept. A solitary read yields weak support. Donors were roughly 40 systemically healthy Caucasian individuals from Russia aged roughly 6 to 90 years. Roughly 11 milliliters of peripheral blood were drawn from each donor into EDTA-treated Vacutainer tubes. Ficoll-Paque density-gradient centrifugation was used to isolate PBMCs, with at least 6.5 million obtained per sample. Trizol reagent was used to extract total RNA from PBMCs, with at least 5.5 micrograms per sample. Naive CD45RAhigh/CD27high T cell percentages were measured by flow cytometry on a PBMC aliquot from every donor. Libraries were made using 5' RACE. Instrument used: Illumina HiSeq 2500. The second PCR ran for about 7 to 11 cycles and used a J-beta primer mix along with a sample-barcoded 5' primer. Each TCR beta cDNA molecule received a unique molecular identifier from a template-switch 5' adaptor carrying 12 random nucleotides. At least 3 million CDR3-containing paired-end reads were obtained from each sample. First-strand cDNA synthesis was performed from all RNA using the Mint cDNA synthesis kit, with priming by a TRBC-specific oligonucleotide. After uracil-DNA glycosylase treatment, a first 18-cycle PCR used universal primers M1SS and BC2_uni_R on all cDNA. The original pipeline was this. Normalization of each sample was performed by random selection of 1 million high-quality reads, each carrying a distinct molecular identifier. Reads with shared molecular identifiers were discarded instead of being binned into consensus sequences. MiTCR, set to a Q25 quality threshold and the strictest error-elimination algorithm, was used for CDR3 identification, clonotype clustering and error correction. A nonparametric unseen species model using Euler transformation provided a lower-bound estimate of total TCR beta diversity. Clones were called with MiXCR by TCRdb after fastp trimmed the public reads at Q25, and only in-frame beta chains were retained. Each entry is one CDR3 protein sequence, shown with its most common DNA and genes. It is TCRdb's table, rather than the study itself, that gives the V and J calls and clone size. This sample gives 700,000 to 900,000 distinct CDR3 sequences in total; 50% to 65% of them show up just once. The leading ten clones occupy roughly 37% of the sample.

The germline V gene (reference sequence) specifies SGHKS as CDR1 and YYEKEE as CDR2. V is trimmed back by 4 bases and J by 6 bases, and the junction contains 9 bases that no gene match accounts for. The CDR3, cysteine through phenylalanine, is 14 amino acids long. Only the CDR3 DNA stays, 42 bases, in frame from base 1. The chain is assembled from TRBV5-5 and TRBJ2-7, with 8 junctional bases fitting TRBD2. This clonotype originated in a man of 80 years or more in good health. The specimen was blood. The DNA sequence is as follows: TGTGCCAGCAGCCCCCCCGGGACTAGATCCGAGCAGTACTTC. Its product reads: CASSPPGTRSEQYF.